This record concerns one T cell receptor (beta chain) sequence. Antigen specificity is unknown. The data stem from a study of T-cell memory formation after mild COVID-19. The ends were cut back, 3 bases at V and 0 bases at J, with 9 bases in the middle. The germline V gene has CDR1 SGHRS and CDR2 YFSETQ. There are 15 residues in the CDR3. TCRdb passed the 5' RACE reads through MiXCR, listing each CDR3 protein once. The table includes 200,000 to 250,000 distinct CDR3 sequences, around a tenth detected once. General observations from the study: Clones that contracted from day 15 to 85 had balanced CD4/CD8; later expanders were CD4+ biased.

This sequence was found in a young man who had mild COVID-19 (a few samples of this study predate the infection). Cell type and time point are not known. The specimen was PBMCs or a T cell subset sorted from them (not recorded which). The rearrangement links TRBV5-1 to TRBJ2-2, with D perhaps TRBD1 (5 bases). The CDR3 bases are TGCGCCAGCAGCTCTGGGGCCACGAACACCGGGGAGCTGTTTTTT. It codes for CASSSGATNTGELFF.